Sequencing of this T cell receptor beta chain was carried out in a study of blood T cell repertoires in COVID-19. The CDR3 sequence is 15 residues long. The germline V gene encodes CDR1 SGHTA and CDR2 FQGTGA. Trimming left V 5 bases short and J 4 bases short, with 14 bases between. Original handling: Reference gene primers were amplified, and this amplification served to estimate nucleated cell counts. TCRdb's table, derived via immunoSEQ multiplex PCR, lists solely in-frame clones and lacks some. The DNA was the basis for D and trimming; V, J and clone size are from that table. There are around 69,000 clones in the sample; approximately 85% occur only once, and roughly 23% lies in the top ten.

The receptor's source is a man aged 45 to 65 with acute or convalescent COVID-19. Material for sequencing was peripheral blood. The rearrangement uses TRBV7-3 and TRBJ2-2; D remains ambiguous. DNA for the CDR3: TGTGCCAGCAGCGCAAACAGTGGAACCACCGGGGAGCTGTTTTTT. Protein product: CASSANSGTTGELFF.